This T cell receptor beta chain stems from a study of shared clonotypes between healthy human individuals. Study summary: Researchers assigned three CD4 naive, three CD4 memory, two CD8 naive and one CD8 memory plate to each donor.

Here immunoSEQ multiplex PCR was the method, and the copy in TCRdb shows in-frame clones only, minus some. This table has some 300,000 clones, around 67% appearing once. V shed 0 bases and J 0 bases; nucleotides not matched to a gene: 15. Germline assignment: CDR1 LNHNV and CDR2 YYDKDF (reference sequence). CDR3 length: 21 amino acids. Material for sequencing was memory CD4+ T cells sorted from blood. Noted subset: CD45RA-negative fraction. V gene TRBV15 combines with J gene TRBJ2-3; 10 bases line up with TRBD2. This receptor was identified in a man under 40 in good health. The DNA for the CDR3 is TGTGCCACCAGCAGAGATAGGGTTCTAGCGGGAGCCTTCGGAAGCACAGATACGCAGTATTTT. Translation: CATSRDRVLAGAFGSTDTQYF. Based on the CDR3 plus reference TRBV15 and TRBJ2-3, the full variable domain is DAMVIQNPRYQVTQFGKPVTLSCSQTLNHNVMYWYQQKSSQAPKLLFHYYDKDFNNEADTPDNFQSRRPNTSFCFLDIRSPGLGDTAMYLCATSRDRVLAGAFGSTDTQYFGPGTRLTVL.